This T cell receptor (beta chain) was sequenced during a study of OX40 agonist ivuxolimab in advanced cancers. About the investigation overall: Ivuxolimab was an agonistic, fully human IgG2 monoclonal antibody directed against OX40 (CD134), a costimulatory receptor. Intravenous ivuxolimab was administered to patients every 2 weeks at six dose levels: 0.01, 0.1, 0.3, 1.5, 3 and 10 mg/kg. Of the approximately 50 patients in dose escalation, 19 had hepatocellular carcinoma, some 15 had melanoma, 9 had renal cell carcinoma and 9 had head and neck cancer. A male proportion of roughly 80% and a mean age of approximately 62 years, ranging from about 20 to 80, were recorded for the dose-escalation cohort. Patients were allowed to have had prior anti-PD-1, anti-PD-L1 or anti-CTLA-4 therapy, and approximately 37% of the dose-escalation patients had been treated with checkpoint inhibitors. Three dose-escalation patients achieved partial responses, one with hepatocellular carcinoma and two with cutaneous melanoma. Peripheral TCRbeta sequencing was intended to test whether TCR sequence diversity was altered and clonal T-cell expansion was caused by ivuxolimab. The paper describes the monotherapy dose-escalation part (N of about 54 patients) of the phase I trial of ivuxolimab.

To sequence the TCRbeta CDR3 region, genomic DNA was isolated from the sorted cells. TCRbeta CDR3 regions were sequenced using the immunoSEQ Assay. This immuneACCESS table, as held by TCRdb, lists in-frame sequences with V and J called but not all clones. Of the missing ones, under half trace to an unresolved V gene in checked studies; the others have no known cause. A total of tens of thousands of clones appear in this sample, roughly 85% of them only once. The top ten hold roughly 54% of the sample. The study at large found these results: At doses of 0.1 to 3.0 mg/kg, clonal expansion of both CD4+ and CD8+ blood T cells was observed from baseline to week 6. In the 0.1-3.0 mg/kg groups, partial responders were among the patients with the lowest normalized peripheral clonal expansion, particularly in CD8+ T cells. After ivuxolimab, expanded clones were on average more numerous among CD8+ T cells than among CD4+ T cells. The antigen specificity of the peripheral T cells that underwent clonal expansion was not determined. Low levels of normalized T-cell clonal expansion were also shown by some nonresponding patients.

Patients with a history of autoimmune disease or receiving systemic immunosuppression were excluded from the trial. Peripheral blood for TCR sequencing was collected from all dose cohorts at baseline, on cycle 4 day 1, and on cycle 7 day 1. The samples were drawn from a first-in-human, open-label, multicenter phase I dose-escalation trial of ivuxolimab. Adults with locally advanced or metastatic melanoma, renal cell carcinoma, hepatocellular carcinoma or head and neck squamous cell carcinoma were enrolled in the trial. CD4+ and CD8+ T cells were sorted separately from peripheral blood before TCR sequencing. At the junction V is shortened by 2 bases and J by 4 bases, with 12 bases in between. The germline V gene encodes CDR1 ENHRY and CDR2 SYGVKD. From the cysteine up to the phenylalanine, the CDR3 has a length of 14 residues. Only the CDR3 region is kept as DNA, spanning 42 bases read in frame from base 1.

The sample holds many counts of this clone. Its target antigen remains unknown. No qualities accompany the bases; no much larger clone lies one base away. This clonotype was sampled from an adult with an advanced solid tumor such as melanoma, head and neck, liver or kidney cancer. The sequence links TRBV10-3 to TRBJ2-7, with TRBD2 as a weak D call on 6 bases. Sample: CD4+ or CD8+ T cells sorted from blood, taken in a trial of the OX40 agonist ivuxolimab. At the DNA level, the sequence is TGTGCCATCAGTGAGCCGGGGGACCCGTACGAGCAGTACTTC. Protein translation: CAISEPGDPYEQYF.